This T cell receptor beta chain was documented in a study of T-cell reconstitution after alpha-beta-depleted transplantation in children. Using unique molecular identifiers, the investigators prepared the TCRbeta library. TCRdb fed the PCR reads into MiXCR, producing one record per CDR3 protein. Of some 240,000 distinct CDR3 sequences listed, more than 10% are singletons. This clonotype was found many times. The clonotype originates from a human donor who donated a stem cell graft to a child with acute lymphoblastic leukemia. Here the sequenced sample was PBMCs from the stem cell graft donor, taken from the stem cell graft.

The CDR3 is CASRGGAGFGANVLTF. In DNA form, the CDR3 reads TGTGCCAGCAGGGGGGGGGCAGGGTTCGGGGCCAACGTCCTGACTTTC. The genes are TRBV28 and TRBJ2-6; the D gene is possibly TRBD2 (7 bases). The CDR3 is made up of 16 amino acids. V was cut by 6 bases and J by 4 bases, with 16 bases left in between. Germline lookup yields CDR1 MDHEN and CDR2 SYDVKM.